The entry below describes one T cell receptor (beta chain). Its specificity is not known. This entry is derived from a study of T cells in Graves' hyperthyroidism and ophthalmopathy. V lost 6 bases and J 4 bases, leaving 12 bases between the germline ends. This CDR3 comprises 13 residues. Germline V gene sequence: CDR1 SNHLY, CDR2 FYNNEI. Notes on the study in general: Blood samples included most of the expanded thyroid clonotypes exceeding 0.001.

Template material for amplifying TCR beta CDR3 regions consisted of RNA transcripts. TCR CDR3 underwent first-round RT-PCR with the HTBI primer set. MiXCR, applied by TCRdb to the multiplex PCR reads, yields one record per CDR3 protein. The data hold about 720,000 distinct CDR3 sequences, with about a sixth observed a single time. Clinical symptoms, serum thyroxine, TRAb, thyroid ultrasound and orbital computed tomography informed diagnoses. Sequencing input: blood. The chain links TRBV2 to TRBJ2-5, with D possibly TRBD1 on 6 matching bases. The clonotype was recovered from a man between 18 and 29 years old with Graves' hyperthyroidism. The CDR3 nucleotides are TGTGCCAGCAGACGCGGACAGACAGAGACCCAGTACTTC. This gives the protein CASRRGQTETQYF. The full variable domain, completed using reference TRBV2 and TRBJ2-5, is EPEVTQTPSHQVTQMGQEVILRCVPISNHLYFYWYRQILGQKVEFLVSFYNNEISEKSEIFDDQFSVERPDGSNFTLKIRSTKLEDSAMYFCASRRGQTETQYFGPGTRLLVL.